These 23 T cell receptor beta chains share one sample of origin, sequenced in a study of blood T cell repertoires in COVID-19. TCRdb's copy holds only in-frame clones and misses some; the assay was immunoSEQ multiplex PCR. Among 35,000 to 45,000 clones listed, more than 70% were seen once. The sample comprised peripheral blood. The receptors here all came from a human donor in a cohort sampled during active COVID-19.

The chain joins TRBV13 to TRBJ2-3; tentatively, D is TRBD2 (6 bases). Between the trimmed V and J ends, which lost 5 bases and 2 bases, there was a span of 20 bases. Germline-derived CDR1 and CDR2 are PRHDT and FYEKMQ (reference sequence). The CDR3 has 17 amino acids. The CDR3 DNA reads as TGTGCCAGCAGCACCCCGGTTGGAGCGGGCGTCACAGATACGCAGTATTTT. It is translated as CASSTPVGAGVTDTQYF. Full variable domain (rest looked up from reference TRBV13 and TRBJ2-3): AAGVIQSPRHLIKEKRETATLKCYPIPRHDTVYWYQQGPGQDPQFLISFYEKMQSDKGSIPDRFSAQQFSDYHSELNMSSLELGDSALYFCASSTPVGAGVTDTQYFGPGTRLTVL.

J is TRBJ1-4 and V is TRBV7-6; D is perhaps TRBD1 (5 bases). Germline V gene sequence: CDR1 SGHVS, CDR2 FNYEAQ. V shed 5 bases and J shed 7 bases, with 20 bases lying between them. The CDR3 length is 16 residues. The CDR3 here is CASSGGLTKRGEKLFF. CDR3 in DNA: TGTGCCAGCAGCGGGGGACTCACAAAACGAGGTGAAAAACTGTTTTTT. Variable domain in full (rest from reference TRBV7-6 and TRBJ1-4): GAGVSQSPRYKVTKRGQDVALRCDPISGHVSLYWYRQALGQGPEFLTYFNYEAQQDKSGLPNDRFSAERPEGSISTLTIQRTEQRDSAMYRCASSGGLTKRGEKLFFGSGTQLSVL.

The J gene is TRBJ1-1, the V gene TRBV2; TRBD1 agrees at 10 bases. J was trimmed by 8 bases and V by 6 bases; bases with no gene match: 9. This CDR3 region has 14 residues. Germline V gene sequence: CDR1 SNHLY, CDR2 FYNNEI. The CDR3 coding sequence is TGTGCCAGCAGGACCTCGGGACAGGGGAAGGAAGCTTTCTTT. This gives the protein CASRTSGQGKEAFF. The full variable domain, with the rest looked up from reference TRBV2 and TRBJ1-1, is EPEVTQTPSHQVTQMGQEVILRCVPISNHLYFYWYRQILGQKVEFLVSFYNNEISEKSEIFDDQFSVERPDGSNFTLKIRSTKLEDSAMYFCASRTSGQGKEAFFGQGTRLTVV.

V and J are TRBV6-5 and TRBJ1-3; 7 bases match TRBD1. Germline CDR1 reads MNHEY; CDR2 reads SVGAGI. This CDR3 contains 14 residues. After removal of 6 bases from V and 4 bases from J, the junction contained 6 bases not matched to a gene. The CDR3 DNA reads TGTGCCAGCAGACTACAGGGGACCGGAAACACCATATATTTT. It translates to CASRLQGTGNTIYF.

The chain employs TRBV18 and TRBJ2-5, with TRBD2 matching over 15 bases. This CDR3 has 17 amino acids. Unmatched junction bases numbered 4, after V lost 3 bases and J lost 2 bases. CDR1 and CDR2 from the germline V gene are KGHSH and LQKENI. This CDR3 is CASSPNGLAGGQETQYF. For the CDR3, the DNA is TGTGCCAGCTCACCTAACGGACTAGCGGGGGGGCAAGAGACCCAGTACTTC.

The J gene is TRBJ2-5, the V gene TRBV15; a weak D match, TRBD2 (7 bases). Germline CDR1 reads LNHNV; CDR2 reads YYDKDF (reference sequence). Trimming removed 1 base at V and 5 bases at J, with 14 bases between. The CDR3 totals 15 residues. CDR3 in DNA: TGTGCCACCAGCAGAGGTGGGGGGGCCTGGGAGACCCAGTACTTC. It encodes CATSRGGGAWETQYF. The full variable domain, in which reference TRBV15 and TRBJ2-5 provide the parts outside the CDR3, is DAMVIQNPRYQVTQFGKPVTLSCSQTLNHNVMYWYQQKSSQAPKLLFHYYDKDFNNEADTPDNFQSRRPNTSFCFLDIRSPGLGDTAMYLCATSRGGGAWETQYFGPGTRLLVL.

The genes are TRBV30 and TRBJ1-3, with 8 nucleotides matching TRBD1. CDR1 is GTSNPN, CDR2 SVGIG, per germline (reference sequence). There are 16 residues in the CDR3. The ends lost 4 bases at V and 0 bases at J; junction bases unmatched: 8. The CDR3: CAWIRGTGFSGNTIYF. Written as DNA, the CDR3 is TGTGCCTGGATAAGAGGGACAGGTTTCTCTGGAAACACCATATATTTT.

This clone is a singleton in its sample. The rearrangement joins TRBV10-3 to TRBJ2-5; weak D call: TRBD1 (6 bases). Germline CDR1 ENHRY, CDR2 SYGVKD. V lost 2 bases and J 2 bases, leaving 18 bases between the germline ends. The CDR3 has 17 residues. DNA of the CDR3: TGTGCCATCAGTGAGATTCAGGGGTCCCCCAAACAAGAGACCCAGTACTTC. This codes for CAISEIQGSPKQETQYF.

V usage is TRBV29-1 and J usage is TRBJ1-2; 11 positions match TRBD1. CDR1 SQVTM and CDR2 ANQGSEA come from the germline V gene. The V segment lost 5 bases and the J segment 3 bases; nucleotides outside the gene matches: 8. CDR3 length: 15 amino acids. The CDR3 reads CSVRNPGQGDYGYTF. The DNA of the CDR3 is TGCAGCGTTCGAAATCCGGGACAGGGGGACTATGGCTACACCTTC.

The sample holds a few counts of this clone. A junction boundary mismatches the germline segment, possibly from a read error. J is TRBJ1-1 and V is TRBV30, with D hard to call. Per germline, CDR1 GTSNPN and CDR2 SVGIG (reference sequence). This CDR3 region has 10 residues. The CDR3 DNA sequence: TGTGCCTGGAGTGTAAGCAGGCCCAACTTT. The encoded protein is CAWSVSRPNF.

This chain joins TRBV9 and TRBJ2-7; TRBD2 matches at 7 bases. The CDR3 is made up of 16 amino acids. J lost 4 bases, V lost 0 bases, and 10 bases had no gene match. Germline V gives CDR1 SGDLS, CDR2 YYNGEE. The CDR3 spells CASSVDPSGGGYEQYF. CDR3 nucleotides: TGTGCCAGCAGCGTAGATCCCAGTGGCGGGGGATACGAGCAGTACTTC.

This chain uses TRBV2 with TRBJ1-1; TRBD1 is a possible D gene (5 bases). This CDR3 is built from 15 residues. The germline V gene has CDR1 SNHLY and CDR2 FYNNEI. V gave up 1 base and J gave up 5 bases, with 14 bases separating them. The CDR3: CASSEEGLGLTEAFF. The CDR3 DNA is TGTGCCAGCAGTGAAGAAGGTCTGGGGCTTACTGAAGCTTTCTTT.

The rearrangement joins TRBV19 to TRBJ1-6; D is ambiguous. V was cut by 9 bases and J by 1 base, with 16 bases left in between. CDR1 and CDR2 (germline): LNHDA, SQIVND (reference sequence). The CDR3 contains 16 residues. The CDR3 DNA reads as TGTGCCAGCCAAACCGGGGTGCGGTCCTATAATTCACCCCTCCACTTT. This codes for CASQTGVRSYNSPLHF.

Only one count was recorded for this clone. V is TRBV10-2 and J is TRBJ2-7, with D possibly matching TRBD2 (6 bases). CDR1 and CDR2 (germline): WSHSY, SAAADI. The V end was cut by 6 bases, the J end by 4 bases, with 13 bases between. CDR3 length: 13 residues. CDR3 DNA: TGCGCCAGCAGCCTAGGGGAGGATTACGAGCAGTACTTC. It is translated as CASSLGEDYEQYF.

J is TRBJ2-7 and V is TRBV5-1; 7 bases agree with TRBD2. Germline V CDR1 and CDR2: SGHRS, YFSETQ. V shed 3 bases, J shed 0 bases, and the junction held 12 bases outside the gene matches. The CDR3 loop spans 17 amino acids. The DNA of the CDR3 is TGCGCCAGCAGCTCCTCTGGATATGGGGGGGGCTCCTACGAGCAGTACTTC. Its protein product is CASSSSGYGGGSYEQYF.

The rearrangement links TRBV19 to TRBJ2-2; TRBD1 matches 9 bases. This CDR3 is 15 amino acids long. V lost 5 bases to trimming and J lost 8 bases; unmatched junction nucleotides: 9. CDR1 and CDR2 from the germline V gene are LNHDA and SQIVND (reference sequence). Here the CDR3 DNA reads TGTGCCAGTAGTCCCAGAACAGGGGGCTGGGGGGAGCTGTTTTTT. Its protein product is CASSPRTGGWGELFF.

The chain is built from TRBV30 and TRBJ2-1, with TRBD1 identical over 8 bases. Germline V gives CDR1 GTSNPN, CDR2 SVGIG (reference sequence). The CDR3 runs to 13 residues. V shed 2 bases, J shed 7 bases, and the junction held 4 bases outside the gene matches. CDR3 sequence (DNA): TGTGCCTGGAGTAAAGGACAGGGAAATGAGCAGTTCTTC. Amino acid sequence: CAWSKGQGNEQFF.

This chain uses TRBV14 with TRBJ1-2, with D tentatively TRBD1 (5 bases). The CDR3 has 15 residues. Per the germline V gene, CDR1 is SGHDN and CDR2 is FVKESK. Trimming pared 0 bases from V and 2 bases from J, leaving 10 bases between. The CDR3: CASSQDRGGNYGYTF. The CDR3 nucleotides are TGTGCCAGCAGCCAAGATAGGGGCGGAAACTATGGCTACACCTTC.

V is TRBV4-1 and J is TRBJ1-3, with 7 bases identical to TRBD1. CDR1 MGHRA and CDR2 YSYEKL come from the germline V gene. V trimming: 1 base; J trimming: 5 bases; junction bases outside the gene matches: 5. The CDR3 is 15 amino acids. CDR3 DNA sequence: TGCGCCAGCAGCCAAGGGCCGGGACAGAGAAACACCATATATTTT. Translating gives CASSQGPGQRNTIYF.

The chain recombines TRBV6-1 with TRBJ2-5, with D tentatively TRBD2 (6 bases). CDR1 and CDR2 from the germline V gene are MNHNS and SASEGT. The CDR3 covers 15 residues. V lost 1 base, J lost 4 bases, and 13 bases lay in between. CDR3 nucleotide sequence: TGTGCCAGCAGTGAAGAGGGGTGGGGGGTAGAGACCCAGTACTTC. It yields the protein CASSEEGWGVETQYF.

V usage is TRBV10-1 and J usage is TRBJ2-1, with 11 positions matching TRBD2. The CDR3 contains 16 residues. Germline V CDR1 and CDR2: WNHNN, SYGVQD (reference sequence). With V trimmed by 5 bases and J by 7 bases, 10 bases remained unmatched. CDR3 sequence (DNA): TGCGCCAGCAGTCCCGGATTAGCGGGGGGGCTGAATGAGCAGTTCTTC. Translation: CASSPGLAGGLNEQFF.

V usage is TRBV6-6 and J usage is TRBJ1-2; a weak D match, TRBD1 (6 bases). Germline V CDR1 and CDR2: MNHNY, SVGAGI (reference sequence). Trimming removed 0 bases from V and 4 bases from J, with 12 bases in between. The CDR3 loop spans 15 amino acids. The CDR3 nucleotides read TGTGCCAGCAGTTACTCGAACAGGGATCCCTATGGCTACACCTTC. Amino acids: CASSYSNRDPYGYTF.

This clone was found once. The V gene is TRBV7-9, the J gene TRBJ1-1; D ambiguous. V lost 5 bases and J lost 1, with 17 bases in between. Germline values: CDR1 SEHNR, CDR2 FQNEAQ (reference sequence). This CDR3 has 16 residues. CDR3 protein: CASSPQLAWGNTEAFF. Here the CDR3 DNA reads TGTGCCAGCAGCCCGCAATTAGCGTGGGGGAACACTGAAGCTTTCTTT.